These 28 T cell receptor beta chains came from one sample sequenced in a study of blood T cell repertoires in COVID-19. Here immunoSEQ multiplex PCR was the method, and the copy in TCRdb shows in-frame clones only, minus some. The sample has roughly 330,000 clones, about 90% seen once. Sequencing input: peripheral blood. All receptors derive from a man younger than 35 who had recovered from COVID-19.

This clone has only one observation. This sequence joins TRBV7-9 and TRBJ2-1; TRBD2 matches 7 bases. The ends lost 7 bases at V and 3 bases at J; junction bases unmatched: 9. This CDR3 spans 15 amino acids. The germline gives CDR1 SEHNR, CDR2 FQNEAQ (reference sequence). The CDR3 coding sequence is TGTGCCAGCACCCCTGCCAGGACTAGCTACAATGAGCAGTTCTTC. This sequence encodes CASTPARTSYNEQFF.

Only one count was recorded for this clone. The chain uses TRBV6-6 and TRBJ1-6, with 11 positions matching TRBD1. Trimming removed 4 bases from V and 8 bases from J; junction bases left unmatched: 4. The CDR3 has 15 residues. In germline, CDR1 is MNHNY, CDR2 SVGAGI (reference sequence). The CDR3 DNA reads as TGTGCCAGCAGTTTACCGGGACAGGGGGATTCACCCCTCCACTTT. Protein: CASSLPGQGDSPLHF.

This clone was seen just once. The chain couples TRBV5-4 to TRBJ2-3; D might be TRBD1 (6 bases). The CDR3 consists of 13 residues. The V gene's germline CDR1 is SGHNT and CDR2 YYREEE (reference sequence). V was pared by 2 bases and J by 3 bases, with 7 bases between. The chain's CDR3 is CASSFTGTDTQYF. The CDR3 DNA reads as TGTGCCAGCAGCTTTACAGGGACAGATACGCAGTATTTT.

V gene TRBV5-6 combines with J gene TRBJ2-7; weak D call: TRBD2 (6 bases). V gave up 0 bases and J gave up 3 bases, with 10 bases separating them. The CDR3 extends over 14 amino acids. Germline lookup yields CDR1 SGHDT and CDR2 YYEEEE. DNA for the CDR3: TGTGCCAGCAGCTTGGGCGGGACGGTCTACGAGCAGTACTTC. It encodes CASSLGGTVYEQYF.

The rearrangement joins TRBV6-6 to TRBJ1-1; TRBD1 is a possible D gene (5 bases). This CDR3 contains 15 residues. The V end lost 0 bases, the J end lost 5 bases, and 13 bases lay between the germline ends. Germline CDR1 MNHNY, CDR2 SVGAGI (reference sequence). CDR3 amino acids: CASSYSISGRTEAFF. CDR3 bases: TGTGCCAGCAGTTACTCGATTTCAGGGAGGACTGAAGCTTTCTTT.

The V and J genes are TRBV5-1 and TRBJ1-2, with D hard to call. This CDR3 region has 14 residues. CDR1 is SGHRS and CDR2 is YFSETQ in the germline V gene. V was cut by 4 bases and J by 8 bases, with 18 bases left in between. CDR3 protein: CASSVSGSQEGYTF. In nucleotides, the CDR3 is TGCGCCAGCAGCGTCTCAGGCTCTCAGGAAGGCTACACCTTC. Variable domain in full (rest from reference TRBV5-1 and TRBJ1-2): KAGVTQTPRYLIKTRGQQVTLSCSPISGHRSVSWYQQTPGQGLQFLFEYFSETQRNKGNFPGRFSGRQFSNSRSEMNVSTLELGDSALYLCASSVSGSQEGYTFGSGTRLTVV.

The chain links TRBV2 to TRBJ2-2, with 7 bases aligning to TRBD1. The CDR3 has 15 residues. Germline V gene sequence: CDR1 SNHLY, CDR2 FYNNEI. V shed 8 bases, J shed 0 bases, and the junction held 6 bases outside the gene matches. The CDR3 protein is CASDTGVTNTGELFF. As DNA, the CDR3 is TGTGCCAGCGACACAGGGGTGACGAACACCGGGGAGCTGTTTTTT.

This chain links TRBV7-2 with TRBJ1-1; tentative D call: TRBD1 (6 bases). The CDR3 sequence is 16 residues long. Per germline, CDR1 SGHTA and CDR2 FQGNSA. V was shortened by 5 bases and J by 3 bases, with 19 bases between the two germline ends. The CDR3 region has the DNA TGTGCCAGCAGCCCATTAGGCCCCGGGACATACACTGAAGCTTTCTTT. Protein product: CASSPLGPGTYTEAFF. Full variable domain (remainder filled in from reference TRBV7-2 and TRBJ1-1): GAGVSQSPSNKVTEKGKDVELRCDPISGHTALYWYRQSLGQGLEFLIYFQGNSAPDKSGLPSDRFSAERTGGSVSTLTIQRTQQEDSAVYLCASSPLGPGTYTEAFFGQGTRLTVV.

The V call is TRBV3-1 (or the pseudogene TRBV3-2), the J call TRBJ2-7; D might be TRBD2 (6 bases). The CDR3 runs to 16 residues. Germline V gives CDR1 LGHDT, CDR2 YNNKEL (reference sequence). V was pared by 4 bases and J by 4 bases, with 20 bases between. The CDR3 protein is CASSRGEQMGGYEQYF. The CDR3 nucleotides are TGTGCCAGCAGCCGGGGAGAGCAGATGGGAGGATACGAGCAGTACTTC.

J is TRBJ2-5 and V is TRBV12-5; D possibly corresponds to TRBD1 (5 bases). Germline V gives CDR1 LGHNT, CDR2 FRNRAP. CDR3 length: 15 amino acids. V lost 6 bases to trimming and J lost 5 bases, with 19 bases between them. The CDR3 DNA follows: TGTGCTAGTGGCTCCGGTGGGGCGTTGGGGGAGACCCAGTACTTC. Translating gives CASGSGGALGETQYF.

The chain uses TRBV5-1 and TRBJ2-2, with a tentative D call TRBD1 (5 bases). CDR1 is SGHRS and CDR2 is YFSETQ in the germline V gene. V gave up 0 bases and J gave up 4 bases, with 13 bases separating them. The CDR3 is 16 amino acids. The CDR3 coding sequence is TGCGCCAGCAGCTTGGCTCCCCGACAGTCCACCGGGGAGCTGTTTTTT. Its translation: CASSLAPRQSTGELFF. Together with reference TRBV5-1 and TRBJ2-2, the CDR3 gives the full variable domain: KAGVTQTPRYLIKTRGQQVTLSCSPISGHRSVSWYQQTPGQGLQFLFEYFSETQRNKGNFPGRFSGRQFSNSRSEMNVSTLELGDSALYLCASSLAPRQSTGELFFGEGSRLTVL.

This clone was counted many times. The chain employs TRBV2 and TRBJ1-1; the D is unclear. This CDR3 has 13 amino acids. V was shortened by 6 bases and J by 1 base, with 9 bases between the two germline ends. In germline, CDR1 is SNHLY, CDR2 FYNNEI. CDR3 residues: CASSLQWNTEAFF. As DNA, the CDR3 is TGTGCCAGCAGCCTTCAGTGGAACACTGAAGCTTTCTTT.

The chain links TRBV9 to TRBJ2-1; D is possibly TRBD2 (7 bases). The germline CDR1 and CDR2 sequences are SGDLS and YYNGEE. V lost 0 bases and J 7 bases, leaving 17 bases between the germline ends. The CDR3 totals 16 residues. CDR3 protein: CASSVVGGGAWNEQFF. The CDR3, as DNA: TGTGCCAGCAGCGTAGTGGGCGGGGGCGCCTGGAATGAGCAGTTCTTC.

The chain combines TRBV4-1 with TRBJ1-2, with D perhaps matching TRBD1 (5 bases). Germline V gene data show CDR1 as MGHRA and CDR2 as YSYEKL. Trimming stripped 0 bases from V and 2 bases from J, with 16 bases between. This CDR3 region has 17 residues. CDR3 sequence: CASSQEGGAPLNYGYTF. CDR3 bases: TGCGCCAGCAGCCAAGAGGGAGGGGCTCCGCTAAACTATGGCTACACCTTC.

The chain has TRBV30 and TRBJ2-2; possible D gene TRBD1, 6 bases. Germline values: CDR1 GTSNPN, CDR2 SVGIG (reference sequence). V lost 5 bases, J lost 7 bases, and 11 bases lay in between. This CDR3 is built from 12 residues. CDR3 DNA sequence: TGTGCCTGGTCCAGGGGACGCGGGGAGCTGTTTTTT. Translated, it gives CAWSRGRGELFF.

About this clone: This specimen includes other DNA sequences encoding the same CDR3. The chain couples TRBV6-5 to TRBJ1-4; 10 bases align to TRBD1. CDR1 and CDR2 (germline): MNHEY, SVGAGI. The CDR3 covers 16 residues. V shed 0 bases and J 5 bases; nucleotides not matched to a gene: 3. Here the CDR3 DNA reads TGTGCCAGCAGTTACTCTACGGGACAGGGGAATGAAAAACTGTTTTTT. Translated, it gives CASSYSTGQGNEKLFF.

V usage is TRBV24-1 and J usage is TRBJ2-1; 10 bases fit TRBD1. In germline, CDR1 is KGHDR, CDR2 SFDVKD. J was trimmed by 5 bases and V by 4 bases; bases with no gene match: 4. This CDR3 has 15 amino acids. CDR3: CATSEHGTGDNEQFF. The CDR3 coding sequence is TGTGCCACCAGTGAACATGGGACAGGGGACAATGAGCAGTTCTTC.

The rearrangement uses TRBV4-2 and TRBJ2-1, with 11 bases matching TRBD2. Germline V gene data show CDR1 as LGHNA and CDR2 as YNFKEQ. V gave up 1 base and J gave up 7 bases; unmatched junction bases: 6. The CDR3 has 16 residues. The CDR3 bases are TGTGCCAGCAGCCAAGCAATAGCGGGGGGGCTAAATGAGCAGTTCTTC. As protein: CASSQAIAGGLNEQFF.

The CDR3 spells CAIGTGAYSGYTF. For the CDR3, the DNA is TGTGCCATCGGGACAGGGGCGTATTCTGGCTACACCTTC. The chain has TRBV6-5 and TRBJ1-2, with TRBD1 identical over 10 bases. CDR1 MNHEY and CDR2 SVGAGI come from the germline V gene. The J segment lost 7 bases and the V segment lost 10 bases, leaving 9 bases of the junction unmatched. The CDR3 sequence is 13 residues long.

This clone has a single count. The V gene is TRBV5-1, the J gene TRBJ2-1; TRBD2 aligns across 10 bases. With 2 bases clipped from V and 0 bases from J, the junction kept 2 bases outside the gene matches. There are 16 residues in the CDR3. Germline CDR1 SGHRS, CDR2 YFSETQ. CDR3 amino acids: CASSFPSGGSYNEQFF. CDR3 coding DNA: TGCGCCAGCAGCTTTCCTAGCGGGGGCTCCTACAATGAGCAGTTCTTC. Combining the CDR3 with reference TRBV5-1 and TRBJ2-1 gives the whole variable domain KAGVTQTPRYLIKTRGQQVTLSCSPISGHRSVSWYQQTPGQGLQFLFEYFSETQRNKGNFPGRFSGRQFSNSRSEMNVSTLELGDSALYLCASSFPSGGSYNEQFFGPGTRLTVL.

The chain combines TRBV27 with TRBJ1-2; TRBD1 aligns across 9 bases. The germline CDR1 and CDR2 sequences are MNHEY and SMNVEV (reference sequence). Germline trimming cut 2 bases from V and 2 bases from J; bases unmatched to any gene: 3. This CDR3 is built from 15 residues. The CDR3 DNA reads TGTGCCAGCAGTTTAGGGACAGGGAGCAACTATGGCTACACCTTC. Amino acids: CASSLGTGSNYGYTF.

A single count supports this clone. The J gene is TRBJ1-2, the V gene TRBV19, with D unresolved. The CDR3 has 13 residues. Trimming took off 5 bases at V and 5 bases at J, with 12 bases between the two ends. Per germline, CDR1 LNHDA and CDR2 SQIVND (reference sequence). CDR3 bases: TGTGCCAGTAGTCCCGCTCTAGAGTATGGCTACACCTTC. Translated: CASSPALEYGYTF.

The chain joins TRBV19 to TRBJ1-5; D not certain. Germline V gene lookup returns CDR1 LNHDA and CDR2 SQIVND (reference sequence). This CDR3 is 14 amino acids long. V was clipped by 5 bases and J by 0 bases, with 8 bases between them. In DNA form, the CDR3 reads TGTGCCAGTAGTGCCGACATTAGCAATCAGCCCCAGCATTTT. Translation: CASSADISNQPQHF. Looking up the rest from reference TRBV19 and TRBJ1-5 gives the full variable domain: DGGITQSPKYLFRKEGQNVTLSCEQNLNHDAMYWYRQDPGQGLRLIYYSQIVNDFQKGDIAEGYSVSREKKESFPLTVTSAQKNPTAFYLCASSADISNQPQHFGDGTRLSIL.

CDR3 region: CASRVGQPYGYTF. The CDR3 bases are TGTGCCAGCAGGGTCGGTCAACCCTATGGCTACACCTTC. The genes are TRBV12-3 or TRBV12-4 and TRBJ1-2; D is undetermined. V was cut by 6 bases and J by 4 bases, with 12 bases left in between. This CDR3 is built from 13 residues.

The rearrangement links TRBV13 to TRBJ2-7, with TRBD2 identical over 15 bases. With V trimmed by 2 bases and J by 2 bases, 10 bases remained unmatched. Germline values: CDR1 PRHDT, CDR2 FYEKMQ (reference sequence). CDR3 size: 19 residues. The CDR3 reads CASSLTGGLAGGTTYEQYF. The DNA of the CDR3 is TGTGCCAGCAGCTTAACCGGGGGACTAGCGGGAGGTACTACCTACGAGCAGTACTTC.

The chain is built from TRBV6-4 and TRBJ2-2, with a possible D match to TRBD1 (5 bases). This CDR3 is 12 amino acids long. Germline-derived CDR1 and CDR2 are MRHNA and SNTAGT. Trimming took 4 bases from V and 8 from J, leaving 8 bases between them. CDR3 residues: CASSGTSGELFF. CDR3 DNA sequence: TGTGCCAGCAGTGGGACAAGTGGGGAGCTGTTTTTT.

The chain joins TRBV7-8 to TRBJ2-2; 12 nucleotides agree with TRBD1. This CDR3 is built from 18 residues. In germline, CDR1 is SGHVS, CDR2 FQNEAQ. V gave up 4 bases and J gave up 7 bases; unmatched junction bases: 13. CDR3 in amino acids: CASSSPGGGTGGGGELFF. Here the CDR3 DNA reads TGTGCCAGCAGCTCCCCTGGCGGGGGGACAGGGGGCGGCGGGGAGCTGTTTTTT. The full variable domain, its missing parts supplied by reference TRBV7-8 and TRBJ2-2, is GAGVSQSPRYKVAKRGQDVALRCDPISGHVSLFWYQQALGQGPEFLTYFQNEAQLDKSGLPSDRFFAERPEGSVSTLKIQRTQQEDSAVYLCASSSPGGGTGGGGELFFGEGSRLTVL.

V usage is TRBV18 and J usage is TRBJ2-2; TRBD2 is a possible D gene (6 bases). Trimming took 3 bases from V and 1 from J, leaving 6 bases between them. This CDR3 has 14 amino acids. Germline loops: CDR1 KGHSH, CDR2 LQKENI. CDR3 in amino acids: CASSPGGNTGELFF. CDR3 DNA: TGTGCCAGCTCACCGGGGGGGAACACCGGGGAGCTGTTTTTT.